The clone carrying this T cell receptor beta chain was found many times. Trimming at V came to 1 base and at J to 5 bases, leaving 5 bases not matched to a gene. The CDR3 totals 14 residues. In germline, CDR1 is LGHNA, CDR2 YNFKEQ. Using its own MiXCR run on the RT-PCR reads, TCRdb lists one record per CDR3 protein. The sample shows more than 550,000 distinct CDR3 sequences, 14% of them seen only once. The sequencing sample was made of memory CD4+ T cells from blood. This receptor was identified in a female donor in good health, serving as a healthy control. The chain employs TRBV4-2 and TRBJ2-7; TRBD2 aligns across 7 bases. The CDR3 DNA is TGTGCCAGCAGCCAAGGCCAGCGGGACGACGAGCAGTACTTC. This encodes CASSQGQRDDEQYF.